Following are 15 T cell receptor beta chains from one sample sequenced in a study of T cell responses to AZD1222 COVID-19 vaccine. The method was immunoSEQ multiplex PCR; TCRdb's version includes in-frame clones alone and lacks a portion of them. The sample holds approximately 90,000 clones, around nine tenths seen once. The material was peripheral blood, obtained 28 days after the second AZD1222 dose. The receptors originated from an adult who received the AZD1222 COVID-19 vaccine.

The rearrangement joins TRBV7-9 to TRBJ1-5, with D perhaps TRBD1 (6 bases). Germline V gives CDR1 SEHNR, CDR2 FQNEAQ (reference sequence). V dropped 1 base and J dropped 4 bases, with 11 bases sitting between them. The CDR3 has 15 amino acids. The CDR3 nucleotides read TGTGCCAGCAGCTTAGGGGGGGCTTGGAATCAGCCCCAGCATTTT. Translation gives CASSLGGAWNQPQHF.

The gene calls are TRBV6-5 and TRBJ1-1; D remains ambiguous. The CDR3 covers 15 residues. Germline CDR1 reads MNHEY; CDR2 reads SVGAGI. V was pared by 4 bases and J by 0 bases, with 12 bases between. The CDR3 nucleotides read TGTGCCAGCAGTTCTGGTGGGTATATGAACACTGAAGCTTTCTTT. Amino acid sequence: CASSSGGYMNTEAFF.

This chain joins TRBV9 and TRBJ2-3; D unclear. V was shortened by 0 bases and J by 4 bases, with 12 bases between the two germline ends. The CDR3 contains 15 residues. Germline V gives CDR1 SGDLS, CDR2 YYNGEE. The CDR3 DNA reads TGTGCCAGCAGCGTAGGTAGCAAAACCCCAGATACGCAGTATTTT. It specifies CASSVGSKTPDTQYF.

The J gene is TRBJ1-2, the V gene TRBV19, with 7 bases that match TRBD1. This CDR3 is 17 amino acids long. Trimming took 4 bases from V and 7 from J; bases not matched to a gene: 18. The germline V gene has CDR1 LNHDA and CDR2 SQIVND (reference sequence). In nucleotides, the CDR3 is TGTGCCAGTAGTACGTCTCAACAAACCAGGGGGAAGAGTGGCTACACCTTC. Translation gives CASSTSQQTRGKSGYTF.

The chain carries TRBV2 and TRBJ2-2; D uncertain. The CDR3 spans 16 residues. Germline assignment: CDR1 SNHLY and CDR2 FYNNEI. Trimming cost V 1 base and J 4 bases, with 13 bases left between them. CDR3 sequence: CASSEEYFSITGELFF. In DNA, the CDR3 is TGTGCCAGCAGTGAAGAATACTTTTCGATCACCGGGGAGCTGTTTTTT.

The CDR3 region is CASSDLVYQETQYF. Here the CDR3 DNA reads TGTGCCAGCAGTGACCTAGTGTACCAAGAGACCCAGTACTTC. The V gene is TRBV25-1, the J gene TRBJ2-5; D remains unclear. V lost 3 bases and J lost 0, with 8 bases in between. Germline CDR1 MGHDK, CDR2 SYGVNS. The CDR3 loop spans 14 amino acids.

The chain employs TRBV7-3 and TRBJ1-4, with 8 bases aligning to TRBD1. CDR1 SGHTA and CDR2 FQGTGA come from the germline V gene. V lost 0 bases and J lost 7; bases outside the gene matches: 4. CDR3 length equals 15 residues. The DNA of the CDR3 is TGTGCCAGCAGCTTAACAGGGACAGGTGGTGAAAAACTGTTTTTT. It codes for CASSLTGTGGEKLFF.

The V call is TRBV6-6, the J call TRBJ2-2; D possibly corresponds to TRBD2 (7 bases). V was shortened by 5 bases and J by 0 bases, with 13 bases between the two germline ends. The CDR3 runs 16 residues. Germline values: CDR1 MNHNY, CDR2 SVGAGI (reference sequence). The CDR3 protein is CASSRVGGPNTGELFF. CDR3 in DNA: TGTGCCAGCAGTCGAGTCGGGGGGCCGAACACCGGGGAGCTGTTTTTT.

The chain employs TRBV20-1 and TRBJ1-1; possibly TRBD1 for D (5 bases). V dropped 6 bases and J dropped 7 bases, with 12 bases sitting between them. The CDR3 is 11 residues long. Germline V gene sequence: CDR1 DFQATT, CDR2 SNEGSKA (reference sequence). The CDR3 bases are TGCAGTGCCCCGAGACAGCTTGAAGCTTTCTTT. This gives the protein CSAPRQLEAFF.

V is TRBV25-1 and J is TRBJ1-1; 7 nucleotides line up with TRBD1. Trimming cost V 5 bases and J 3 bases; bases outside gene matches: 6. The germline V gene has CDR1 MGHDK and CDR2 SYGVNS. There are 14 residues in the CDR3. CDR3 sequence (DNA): TGTGCCAGCAGTCGGGACACAGGGGACACTGAAGCTTTCTTT. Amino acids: CASSRDTGDTEAFF.

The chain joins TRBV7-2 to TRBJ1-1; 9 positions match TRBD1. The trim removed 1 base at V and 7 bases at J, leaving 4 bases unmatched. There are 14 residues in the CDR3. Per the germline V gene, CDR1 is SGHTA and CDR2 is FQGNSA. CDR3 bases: TGTGCCAGCAGCTTAGTATGGACAGGGGTTGAAGCTTTCTTT. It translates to CASSLVWTGVEAFF.

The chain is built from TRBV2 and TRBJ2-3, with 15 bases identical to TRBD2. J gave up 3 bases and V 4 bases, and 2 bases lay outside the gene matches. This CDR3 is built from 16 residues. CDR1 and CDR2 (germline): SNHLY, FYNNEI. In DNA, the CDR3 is TGTGCCAGCAGTGTGGGACTAGCGGGGGGAACAGATACGCAGTATTTT. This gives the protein CASSVGLAGGTDTQYF.

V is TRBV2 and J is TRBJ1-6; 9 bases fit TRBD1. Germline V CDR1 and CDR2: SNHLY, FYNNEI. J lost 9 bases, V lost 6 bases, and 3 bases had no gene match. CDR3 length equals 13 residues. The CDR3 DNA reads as TGTGCCAGCAGCGGGACAGGGTTTTCACCCCTCCACTTT. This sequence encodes CASSGTGFSPLHF. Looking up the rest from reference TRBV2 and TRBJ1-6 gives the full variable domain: EPEVTQTPSHQVTQMGQEVILRCVPISNHLYFYWYRQILGQKVEFLVSFYNNEISEKSEIFDDQFSVERPDGSNFTLKIRSTKLEDSAMYFCASSGTGFSPLHFGNGTRLTVT.

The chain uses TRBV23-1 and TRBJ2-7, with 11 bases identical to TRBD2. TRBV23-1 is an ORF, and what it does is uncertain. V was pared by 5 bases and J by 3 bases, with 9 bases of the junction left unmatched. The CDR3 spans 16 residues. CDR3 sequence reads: CASSCDRGLADYEQYF. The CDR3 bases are TGCGCCAGCAGTTGCGATCGGGGACTAGCGGACTACGAGCAGTACTTC.

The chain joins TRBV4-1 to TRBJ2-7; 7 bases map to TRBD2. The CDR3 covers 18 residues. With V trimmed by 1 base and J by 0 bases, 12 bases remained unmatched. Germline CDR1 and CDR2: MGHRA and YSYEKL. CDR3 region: CASSQGPLTSGVSYEQYF. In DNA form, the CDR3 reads TGCGCCAGCAGCCAAGGTCCGCTAACCAGCGGGGTCTCCTACGAGCAGTACTTC.